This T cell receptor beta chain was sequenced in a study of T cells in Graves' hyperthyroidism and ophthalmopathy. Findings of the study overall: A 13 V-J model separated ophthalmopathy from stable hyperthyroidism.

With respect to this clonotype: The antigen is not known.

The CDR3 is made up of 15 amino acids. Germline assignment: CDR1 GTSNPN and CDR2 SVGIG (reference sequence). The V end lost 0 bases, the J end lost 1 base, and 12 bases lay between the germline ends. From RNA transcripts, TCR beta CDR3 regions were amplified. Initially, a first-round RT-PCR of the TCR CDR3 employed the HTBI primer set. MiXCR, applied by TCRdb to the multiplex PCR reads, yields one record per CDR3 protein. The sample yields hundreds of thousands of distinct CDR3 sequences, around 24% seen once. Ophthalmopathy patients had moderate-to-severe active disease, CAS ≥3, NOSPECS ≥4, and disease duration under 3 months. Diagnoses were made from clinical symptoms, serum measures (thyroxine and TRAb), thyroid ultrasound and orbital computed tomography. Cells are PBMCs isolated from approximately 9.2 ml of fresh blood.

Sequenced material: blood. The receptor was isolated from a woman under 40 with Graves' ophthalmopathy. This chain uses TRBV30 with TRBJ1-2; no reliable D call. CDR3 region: CAWSVRAANNYGYTF. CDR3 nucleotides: TGTGCCTGGAGTGTACGGGCAGCAAATAACTATGGCTACACCTTC.